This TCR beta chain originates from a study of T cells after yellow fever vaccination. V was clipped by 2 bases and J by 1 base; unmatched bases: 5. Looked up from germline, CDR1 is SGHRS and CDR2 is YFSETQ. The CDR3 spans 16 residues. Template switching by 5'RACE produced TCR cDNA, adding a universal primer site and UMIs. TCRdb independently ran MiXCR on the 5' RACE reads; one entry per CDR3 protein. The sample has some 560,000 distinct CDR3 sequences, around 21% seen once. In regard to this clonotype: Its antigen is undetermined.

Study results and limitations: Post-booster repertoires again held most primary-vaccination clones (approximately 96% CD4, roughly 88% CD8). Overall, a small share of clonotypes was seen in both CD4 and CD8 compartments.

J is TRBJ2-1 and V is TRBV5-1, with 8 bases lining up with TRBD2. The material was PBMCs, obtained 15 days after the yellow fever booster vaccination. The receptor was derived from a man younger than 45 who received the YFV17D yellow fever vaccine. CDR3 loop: CASSFQAGVSYNEQFF. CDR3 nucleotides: TGCGCCAGCAGCTTTCAAGCGGGAGTGTCCTACAATGAGCAGTTCTTC.